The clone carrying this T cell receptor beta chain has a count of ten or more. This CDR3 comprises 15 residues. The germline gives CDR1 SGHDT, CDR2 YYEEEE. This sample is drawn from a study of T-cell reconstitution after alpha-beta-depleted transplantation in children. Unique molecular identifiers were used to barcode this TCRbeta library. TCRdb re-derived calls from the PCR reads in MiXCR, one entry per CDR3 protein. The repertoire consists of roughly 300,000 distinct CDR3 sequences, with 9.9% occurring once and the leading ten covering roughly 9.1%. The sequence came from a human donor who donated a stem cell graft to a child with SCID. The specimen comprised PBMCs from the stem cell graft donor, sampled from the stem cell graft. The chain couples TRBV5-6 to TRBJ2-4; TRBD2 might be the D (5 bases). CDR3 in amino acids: CANKRGLLAKNIQYF. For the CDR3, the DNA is TGTGCTAACAAGAGAGGGCTCCTAGCCAAAAACATTCAGTACTTC.